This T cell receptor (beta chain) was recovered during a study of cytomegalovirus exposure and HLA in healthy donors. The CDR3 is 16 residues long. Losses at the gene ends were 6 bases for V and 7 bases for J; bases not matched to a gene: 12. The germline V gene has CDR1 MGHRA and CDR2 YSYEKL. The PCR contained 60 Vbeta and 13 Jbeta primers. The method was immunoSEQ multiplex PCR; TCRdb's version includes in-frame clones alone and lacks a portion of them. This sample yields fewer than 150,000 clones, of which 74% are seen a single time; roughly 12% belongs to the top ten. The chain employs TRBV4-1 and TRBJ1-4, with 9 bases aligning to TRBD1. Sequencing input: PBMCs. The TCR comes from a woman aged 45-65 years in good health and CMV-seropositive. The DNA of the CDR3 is TGCGCCAGCAGATTCATACCGGGACAGGGATTTGAAAAACTGTTTTTT. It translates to CASRFIPGQGFEKLFF.